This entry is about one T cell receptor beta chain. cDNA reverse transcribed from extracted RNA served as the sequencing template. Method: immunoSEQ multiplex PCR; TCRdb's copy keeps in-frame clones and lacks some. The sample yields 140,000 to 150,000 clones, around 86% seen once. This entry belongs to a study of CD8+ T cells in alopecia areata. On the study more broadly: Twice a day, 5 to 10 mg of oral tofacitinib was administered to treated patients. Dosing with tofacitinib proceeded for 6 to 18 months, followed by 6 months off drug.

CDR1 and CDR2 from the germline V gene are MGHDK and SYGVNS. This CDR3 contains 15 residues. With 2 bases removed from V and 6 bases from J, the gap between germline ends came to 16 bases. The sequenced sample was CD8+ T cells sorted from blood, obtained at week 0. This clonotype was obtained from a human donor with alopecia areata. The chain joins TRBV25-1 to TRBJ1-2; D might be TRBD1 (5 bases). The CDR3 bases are TGTGCCAGCAGTGAACGCGGGACCCCGCGGAATGGCTACACCTTC. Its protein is CASSERGTPRNGYTF.